This T cell receptor (beta chain) was documented in a study of blood T cell repertoires in COVID-19. Overall study context: The study drew acute and convalescent COVID-19 samples from the United States, Italy and Spain.

Germline V gene data show CDR1 as SGHTA and CDR2 as FQGTGA. This CDR3 spans 13 amino acids. The J segment lost 8 bases and the V segment lost 5 bases, leaving 3 bases of the junction unmatched. All enrollees were roughly 18 to 100 years old and from under 25 US areas. Clones were read by immunoSEQ multiplex PCR, and TCRdb kept only the in-frame ones, dropping some. The sample shows around 310,000 clones, about 91% of them seen only once. The TCR comes from a middle-aged woman who had recovered from COVID-19. Sequenced material: PBMCs or T cells enriched from blood (not recorded which). This sequence joins TRBV7-3 and TRBJ1-4, with 9 bases identical to TRBD1. This CDR3 is CASSQTGGEKLFF. CDR3 in DNA: TGTGCCAGCAGCCAGACAGGGGGAGAAAAACTGTTTTTT.